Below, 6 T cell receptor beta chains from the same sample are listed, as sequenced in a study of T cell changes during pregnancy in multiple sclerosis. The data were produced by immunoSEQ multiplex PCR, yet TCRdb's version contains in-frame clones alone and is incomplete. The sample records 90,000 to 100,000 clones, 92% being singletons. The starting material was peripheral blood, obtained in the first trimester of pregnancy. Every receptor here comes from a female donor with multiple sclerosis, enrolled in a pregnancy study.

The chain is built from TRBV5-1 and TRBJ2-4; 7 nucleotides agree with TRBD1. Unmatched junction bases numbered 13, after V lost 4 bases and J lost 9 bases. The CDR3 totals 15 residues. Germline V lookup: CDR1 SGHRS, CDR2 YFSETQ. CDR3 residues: CASSPLEGGEVIQYF. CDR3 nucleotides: TGCGCCAGCAGCCCCCTTGAAGGGGGCGAGGTCATTCAGTACTTC.

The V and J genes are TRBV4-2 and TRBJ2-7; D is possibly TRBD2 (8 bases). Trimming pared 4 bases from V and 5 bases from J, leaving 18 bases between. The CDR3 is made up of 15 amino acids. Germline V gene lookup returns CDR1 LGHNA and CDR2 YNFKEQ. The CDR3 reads CASSPGGQGVNEQYF. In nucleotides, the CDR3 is TGTGCCAGCAGCCCGGGGGGGCAGGGGGTCAACGAGCAGTACTTC.

CDR3 DNA: TGTGCCAGCAGCTCCCAACCGGGACTAGCGACGGGTACGCAGTATTTT. Amino acid sequence: CASSSQPGLATGTQYF. The chain combines TRBV27 with TRBJ2-3; 10 nucleotides match TRBD2. The V and J ends lost 6 bases and 8 bases, in that order; junction bases with no gene match: 14. This CDR3 has 16 amino acids. Germline assignment: CDR1 MNHEY and CDR2 SMNVEV (reference sequence).

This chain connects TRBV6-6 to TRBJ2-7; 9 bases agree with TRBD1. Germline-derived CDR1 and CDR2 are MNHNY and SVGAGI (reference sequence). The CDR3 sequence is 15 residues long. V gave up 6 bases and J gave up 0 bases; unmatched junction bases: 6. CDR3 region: CASRSGTGSSYEQYF. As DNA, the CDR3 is TGTGCCAGCAGATCCGGGACAGGGAGCTCCTACGAGCAGTACTTC.

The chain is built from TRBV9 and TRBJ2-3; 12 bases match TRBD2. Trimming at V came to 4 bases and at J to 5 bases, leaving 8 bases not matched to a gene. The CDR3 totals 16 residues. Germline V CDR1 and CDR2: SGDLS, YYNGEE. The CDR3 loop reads CASSTELAGGLDTQYF. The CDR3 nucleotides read TGTGCCAGCAGCACCGAACTAGCGGGAGGTCTAGATACGCAGTATTTT.

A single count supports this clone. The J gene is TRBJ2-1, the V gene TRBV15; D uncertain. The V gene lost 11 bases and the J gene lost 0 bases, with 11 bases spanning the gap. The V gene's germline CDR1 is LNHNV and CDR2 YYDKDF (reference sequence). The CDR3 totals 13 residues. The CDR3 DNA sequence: TGTGCCTCTAAACTTATCTCCTACAATGAGCAGTTCTTC. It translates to CASKLISYNEQFF.